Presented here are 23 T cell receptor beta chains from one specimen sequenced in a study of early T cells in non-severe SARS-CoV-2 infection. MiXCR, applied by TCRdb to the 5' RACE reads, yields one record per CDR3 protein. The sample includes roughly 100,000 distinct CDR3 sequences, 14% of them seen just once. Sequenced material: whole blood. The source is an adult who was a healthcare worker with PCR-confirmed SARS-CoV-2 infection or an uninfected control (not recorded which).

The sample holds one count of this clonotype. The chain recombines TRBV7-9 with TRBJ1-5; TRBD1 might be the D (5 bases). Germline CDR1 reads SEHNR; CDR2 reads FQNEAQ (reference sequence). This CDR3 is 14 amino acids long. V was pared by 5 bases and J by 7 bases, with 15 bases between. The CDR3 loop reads CASSPGSASQPQHF. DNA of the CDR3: TGTGCCAGCAGCCCAGGGAGCGCAAGCCAGCCCCAGCATTTT. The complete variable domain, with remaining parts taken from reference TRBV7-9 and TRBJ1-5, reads DTGVSQNPRHKITKRGQNVTFRCDPISEHNRLYWYRQTLGQGPEFLTYFQNEAQLEKSRLLSDRFSAERPKGSFSTLEIQRTEQGDSAMYLCASSPGSASQPQHFGDGTRLSIL.

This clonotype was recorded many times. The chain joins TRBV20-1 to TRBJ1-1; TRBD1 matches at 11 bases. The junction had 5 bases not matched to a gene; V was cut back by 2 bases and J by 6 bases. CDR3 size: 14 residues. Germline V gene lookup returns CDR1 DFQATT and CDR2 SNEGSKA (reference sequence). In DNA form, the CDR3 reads TGCAGTGCTAGAACCGGACAGGGGGCCGCTGAAGCTTTCTTT. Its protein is CSARTGQGAAEAFF.

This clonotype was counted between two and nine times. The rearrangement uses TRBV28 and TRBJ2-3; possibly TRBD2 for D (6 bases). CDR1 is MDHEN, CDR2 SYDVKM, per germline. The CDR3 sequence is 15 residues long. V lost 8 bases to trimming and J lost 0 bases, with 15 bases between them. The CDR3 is CASRGKVTSTDTQYF. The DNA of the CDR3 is TGTGCCAGCCGGGGGAAAGTCACAAGCACAGATACGCAGTATTTT.

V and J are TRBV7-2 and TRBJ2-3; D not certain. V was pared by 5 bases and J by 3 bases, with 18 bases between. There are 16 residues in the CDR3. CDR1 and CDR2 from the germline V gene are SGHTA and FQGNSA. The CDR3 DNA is TGTGCCAGCAGCATGGTTATTCTCTTTGGAACAGATACGCAGTATTTT. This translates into CASSMVILFGTDTQYF.

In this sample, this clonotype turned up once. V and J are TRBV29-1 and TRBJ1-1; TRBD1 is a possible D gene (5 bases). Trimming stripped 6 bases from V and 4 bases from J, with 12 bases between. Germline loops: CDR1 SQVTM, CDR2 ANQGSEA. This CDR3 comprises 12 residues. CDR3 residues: CSVTRAGTEAFF. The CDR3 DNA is TGCAGCGTAACCAGGGCCGGCACTGAAGCTTTCTTT.

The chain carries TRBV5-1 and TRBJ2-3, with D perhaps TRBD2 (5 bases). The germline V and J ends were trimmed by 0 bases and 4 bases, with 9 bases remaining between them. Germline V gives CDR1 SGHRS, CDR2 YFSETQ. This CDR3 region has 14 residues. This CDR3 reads CASSLEGGADTQYF. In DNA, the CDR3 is TGCGCCAGCAGCTTGGAAGGAGGCGCAGATACGCAGTATTTT.

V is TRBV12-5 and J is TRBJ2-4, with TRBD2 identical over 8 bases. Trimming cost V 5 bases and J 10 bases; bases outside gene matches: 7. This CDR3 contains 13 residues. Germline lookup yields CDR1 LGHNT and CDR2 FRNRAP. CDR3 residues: CASGDSGTRIQYF. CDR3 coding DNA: TGTGCTAGTGGTGATTCCGGGACTAGAATTCAGTACTTC.

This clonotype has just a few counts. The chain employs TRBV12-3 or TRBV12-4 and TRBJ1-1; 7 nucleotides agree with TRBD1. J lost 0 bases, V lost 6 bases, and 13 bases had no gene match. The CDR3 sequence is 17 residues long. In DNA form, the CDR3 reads TGTGCCAGCAGGCCGAGACGGGACAGAAACATGAACACTGAAGCTTTCTTT. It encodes CASRPRRDRNMNTEAFF.

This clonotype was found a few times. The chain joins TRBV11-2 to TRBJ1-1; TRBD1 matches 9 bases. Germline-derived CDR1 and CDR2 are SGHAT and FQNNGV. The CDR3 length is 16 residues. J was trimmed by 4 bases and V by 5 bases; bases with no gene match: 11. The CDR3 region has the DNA TGTGCCAGCAGCCACTCAGGGACAGGGAGTCGCACTGAAGCTTTCTTT. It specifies CASSHSGTGSRTEAFF.

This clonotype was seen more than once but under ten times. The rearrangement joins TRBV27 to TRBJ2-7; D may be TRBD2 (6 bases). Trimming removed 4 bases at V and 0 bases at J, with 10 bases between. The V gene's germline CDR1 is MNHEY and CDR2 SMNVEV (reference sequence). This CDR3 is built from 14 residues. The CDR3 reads CASSWRGSSYEQYF. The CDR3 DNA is TGTGCCAGCAGTTGGCGGGGAAGCTCCTACGAGCAGTACTTC.

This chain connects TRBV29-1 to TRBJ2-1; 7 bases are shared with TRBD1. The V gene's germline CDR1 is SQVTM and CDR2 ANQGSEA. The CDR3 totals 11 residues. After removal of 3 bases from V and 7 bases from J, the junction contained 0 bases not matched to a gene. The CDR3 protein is CSVDRGNEQFF. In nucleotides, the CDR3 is TGCAGCGTTGACAGGGGGAATGAGCAGTTCTTC.

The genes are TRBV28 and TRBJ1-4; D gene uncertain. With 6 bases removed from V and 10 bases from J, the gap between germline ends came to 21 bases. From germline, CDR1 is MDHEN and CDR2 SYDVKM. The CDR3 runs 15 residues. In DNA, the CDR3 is TGTGCCAGCAGGCCCACCCTGGGAGGGCTCGGAAAACTGTTTTTT. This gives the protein CASRPTLGGLGKLFF.

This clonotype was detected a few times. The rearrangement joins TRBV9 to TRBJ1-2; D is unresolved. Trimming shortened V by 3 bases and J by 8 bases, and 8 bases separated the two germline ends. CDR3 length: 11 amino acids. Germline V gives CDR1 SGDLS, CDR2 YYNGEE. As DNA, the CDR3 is TGTGCCAGCAGCGGGGCAGTCGGCTACACCTTC. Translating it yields CASSGAVGYTF.

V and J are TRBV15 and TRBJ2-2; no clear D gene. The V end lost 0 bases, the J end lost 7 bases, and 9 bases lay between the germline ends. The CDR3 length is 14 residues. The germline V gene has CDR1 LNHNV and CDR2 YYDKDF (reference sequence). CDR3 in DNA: TGTGCCACCAGCAGAGAACCGGGCGTCGGGGAGCTGTTTTTT. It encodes CATSREPGVGELFF.

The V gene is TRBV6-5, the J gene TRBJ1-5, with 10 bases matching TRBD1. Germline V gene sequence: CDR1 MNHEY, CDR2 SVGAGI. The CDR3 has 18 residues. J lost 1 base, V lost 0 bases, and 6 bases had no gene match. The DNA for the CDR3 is TGTGCCAGCAGTTACTCTTACCCGGGACAGGGGAGCAATCAGCCCCAGCATTTT. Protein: CASSYSYPGQGSNQPQHF.

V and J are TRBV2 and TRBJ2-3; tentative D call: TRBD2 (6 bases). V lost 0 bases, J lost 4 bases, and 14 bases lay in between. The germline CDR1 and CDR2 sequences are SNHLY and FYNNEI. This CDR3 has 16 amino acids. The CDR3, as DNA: TGTGCCAGCAGTGAAGCTCTCTACTCGGGAGCAGATACGCAGTATTTT. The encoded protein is CASSEALYSGADTQYF.

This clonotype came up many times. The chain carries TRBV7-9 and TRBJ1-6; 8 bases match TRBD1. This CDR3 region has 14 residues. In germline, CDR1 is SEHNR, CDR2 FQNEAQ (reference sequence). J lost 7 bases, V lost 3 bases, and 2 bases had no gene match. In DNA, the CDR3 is TGTGCCAGCAGCTTCCGACAGGGGAATTCACCCCTCCACTTT. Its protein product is CASSFRQGNSPLHF.

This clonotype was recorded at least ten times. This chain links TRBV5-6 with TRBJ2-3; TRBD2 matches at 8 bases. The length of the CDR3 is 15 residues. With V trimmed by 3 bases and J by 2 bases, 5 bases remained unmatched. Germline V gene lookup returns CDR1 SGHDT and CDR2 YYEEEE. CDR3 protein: CASSSAGAFTDTQYF. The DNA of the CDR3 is TGTGCCAGCAGCTCAGCGGGGGCATTCACAGATACGCAGTATTTT.

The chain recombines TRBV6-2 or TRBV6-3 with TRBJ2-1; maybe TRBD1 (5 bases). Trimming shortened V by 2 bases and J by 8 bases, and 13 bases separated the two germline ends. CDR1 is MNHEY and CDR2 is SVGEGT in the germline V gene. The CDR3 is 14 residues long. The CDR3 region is CASSYPVRGDEQFF. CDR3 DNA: TGTGCCAGCAGTTACCCTGTAAGGGGCGATGAGCAGTTCTTC.

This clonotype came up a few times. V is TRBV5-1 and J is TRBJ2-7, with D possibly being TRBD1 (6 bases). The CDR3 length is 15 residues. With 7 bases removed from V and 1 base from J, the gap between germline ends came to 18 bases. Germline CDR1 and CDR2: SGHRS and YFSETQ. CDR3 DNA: TGCGCCAGCGGTGACCTGACAGGTGGGTCCTACGAGCAGTACTTC. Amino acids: CASGDLTGGSYEQYF.

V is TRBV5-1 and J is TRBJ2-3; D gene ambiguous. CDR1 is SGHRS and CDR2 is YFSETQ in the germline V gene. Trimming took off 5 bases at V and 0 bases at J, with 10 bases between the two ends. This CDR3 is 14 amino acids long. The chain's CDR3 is CASRSTTSTDTQYF. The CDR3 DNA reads TGCGCCAGCAGGTCGACCACTAGCACAGATACGCAGTATTTT. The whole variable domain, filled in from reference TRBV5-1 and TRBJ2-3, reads KAGVTQTPRYLIKTRGQQVTLSCSPISGHRSVSWYQQTPGQGLQFLFEYFSETQRNKGNFPGRFSGRQFSNSRSEMNVSTLELGDSALYLCASRSTTSTDTQYFGPGTRLTVL.

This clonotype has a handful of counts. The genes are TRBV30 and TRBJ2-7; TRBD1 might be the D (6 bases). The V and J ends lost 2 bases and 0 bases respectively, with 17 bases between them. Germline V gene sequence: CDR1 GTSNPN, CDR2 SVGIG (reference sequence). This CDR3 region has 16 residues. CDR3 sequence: CAWSTLGGPSSYEQYF. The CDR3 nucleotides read TGTGCCTGGAGTACGTTAGGGGGACCCAGCTCCTACGAGCAGTACTTC. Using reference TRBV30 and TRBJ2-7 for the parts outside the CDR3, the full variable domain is SQTIHQWPATLVQPVGSPLSLECTVEGTSNPNLYWYRQAAGRGLQLLFYSVGIGQISSEVPQNLSASRPQDRQFILSSKKLLLSDSGFYLCAWSTLGGPSSYEQYFGPGTRLTVT.

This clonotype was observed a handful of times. The CDR3 is CSALTSGRYNEQFF. The DNA for the CDR3 is TGCAGTGCCCTAACTAGCGGGCGTTACAATGAGCAGTTCTTC. This chain joins TRBV20-1 and TRBJ2-1; 9 nucleotides line up with TRBD2. CDR3 size: 14 residues. Per germline, CDR1 DFQATT and CDR2 SNEGSKA (reference sequence). V was clipped by 6 bases and J by 4 bases; unmatched bases: 7.